Below, 24 T cell receptor beta chains from the same sample are listed, as sequenced in a study of metastatic and nonmetastatic thyroid tumors. TCRdb reanalyzed the PCR reads via MiXCR. This sample has 60,000 to 85,000 clones, with more than 15% found just once. Not a single patient had been given any form of treatment at any point before undergoing thyroid surgery. The material sequenced was blood. The source of these receptors is a female donor with papillary thyroid cancer or a benign thyroid nodule (not recorded which). Some clones in this sample may be carry-over from other donors' samples.

The chain combines TRBV30 with TRBJ1-1; the match to TRBD1 covers 7 bases. Germline CDR1 and CDR2: GTSNPN and SVGIG (reference sequence). V lost 0 bases and J lost 3; bases outside the gene matches: 7. The CDR3 is 15 residues long. The CDR3 DNA is TGTGCCTGGAGTGTGGCAGGGGGTATGGACACTGAAGCTTTCTTT. The encoded protein is CAWSVAGGMDTEAFF.

This clone was observed many times. The rearrangement uses TRBV11-1 and TRBJ2-3; D is uncertain. Germline-derived CDR1 and CDR2 are SGHAT and FQDESV (reference sequence). The V gene lost 0 bases and the J gene lost 0 bases, with 7 bases spanning the gap. The CDR3 is 15 amino acids. This CDR3 is CASSLASFSTDTQYF. The CDR3 DNA sequence: TGTGCCAGCAGCTTAGCGTCGTTCAGCACAGATACGCAGTATTTT.

This clone was seen many times. This chain connects TRBV27 to TRBJ1-5, with 7 bases aligning to TRBD1. The J segment lost 5 bases and the V segment lost 1 base, leaving 5 bases of the junction unmatched. The CDR3 sequence is 15 residues long. CDR1 MNHEY and CDR2 SMNVEV come from the germline V gene (reference sequence). Written as DNA, the CDR3 is TGTGCCAGCAGTTTATGGATAGGGGGCTATCAGCCCCAGCATTTT. It yields the protein CASSLWIGGYQPQHF.

This clone came up many times. The CDR3 DNA follows: TGTGCCACCAGTGCCACGGGAGTTTCGGGAAAGGGGAACGAGCAGTACTTC. This encodes CATSATGVSGKGNEQYF. This sequence joins TRBV24-1 and TRBJ2-7, with D perhaps matching TRBD2 (6 bases). The germline V gene encodes CDR1 KGHDR and CDR2 SFDVKD. V shed 5 bases and J shed 5 bases, with 24 bases lying between them. This CDR3 comprises 17 residues.

The sample holds many counts of this clone. The gene calls are TRBV9 and TRBJ2-7; D could derive from TRBD1 or TRBD2 (5 bases each). This CDR3 comprises 14 residues. The germline V and J ends were trimmed by 0 bases and 4 bases, with 11 bases remaining between them. In germline, CDR1 is SGDLS, CDR2 YYNGEE. This CDR3 is CASSVAGPGYEQYF. The CDR3 DNA sequence: TGTGCCAGCAGCGTAGCGGGGCCTGGGTACGAGCAGTACTTC.

The V gene is TRBV24-1, the J gene TRBJ2-2, with D perhaps TRBD1 (6 bases). Germline assignment: CDR1 KGHDR and CDR2 SFDVKD. This CDR3 is built from 17 residues. V shed 12 bases and J shed 0 bases, with 22 bases lying between them. CDR3 coding DNA: TGTGCCCCCAAGATGCGGTGGACAGCTTCGAACACCGGGGAGCTGTTTTTT. Its protein is CAPKMRWTASNTGELFF.

This clone was seen at least ten times. The gene calls are TRBV9 and TRBJ1-5; D unresolved. Germline CDR1 and CDR2: SGDLS and YYNGEE. This CDR3 is 15 amino acids long. V was pared by 0 bases and J by 1 base, with 8 bases between. The CDR3 bases are TGTGCCAGCAGCGTAGGGGTACAGAGCAATCAGCCCCAGCATTTT. This codes for CASSVGVQSNQPQHF.

This clone was counted ten times or more. The chain recombines TRBV2 with TRBJ2-7; a weak D match, TRBD1 (6 bases). The V and J ends lost 6 bases and 3 bases respectively, with 12 bases between them. This CDR3 is 13 amino acids long. Germline CDR1 SNHLY, CDR2 FYNNEI. CDR3 protein: CASRRGTDYEQYF. CDR3 bases: TGTGCCAGCAGGAGGGGGACGGACTACGAGCAGTACTTC.

J is TRBJ1-4 and V is TRBV19; TRBD1 is a possible D gene (5 bases). Trimming left V 7 bases short and J 2 bases short, with 11 bases between. The germline CDR1 and CDR2 sequences are LNHDA and SQIVND (reference sequence). This CDR3 has 14 residues. The CDR3 sequence: CASNPPGTNEKLFF. The CDR3, as DNA: TGTGCCAGTAACCCCCCAGGGACTAATGAAAAACTGTTTTTT.

This clone was found many times. The chain joins TRBV4-1 to TRBJ2-7; D remains unclear. Looked up from germline, CDR1 is MGHRA and CDR2 is YSYEKL. The CDR3 loop spans 16 amino acids. V lost 1 base and J lost 6, with 19 bases in between. This chain's CDR3 is CASSQVGWRNSSEQYF. CDR3 coding DNA: TGCGCCAGCAGCCAAGTCGGCTGGCGAAACTCTTCCGAGCAGTACTTC.

The sample holds many counts of this clone. The chain combines TRBV7-6 with TRBJ2-7; the D gene is possibly TRBD1 (5 bases). V shed 4 bases and J shed 4 bases, with 17 bases lying between them. Germline V CDR1 and CDR2: SGHVS, FNYEAQ. This CDR3 has 15 amino acids. The CDR3 spells CASSSLTDGRYEQYF. In DNA, the CDR3 is TGTGCCAGCAGCTCCTTGACAGACGGACGGTACGAGCAGTACTTC.

This clone showed up many times. This specimen includes other DNA sequences encoding the same CDR3. This chain joins TRBV7-9 and TRBJ2-7; 8 positions match TRBD2. This CDR3 is built from 15 residues. The V gene end was trimmed by 7 bases and the J gene end by 0 bases; junction bases not matched to a gene: 8. CDR1 SEHNR and CDR2 FQNEAQ come from the germline V gene (reference sequence). The CDR3 sequence: CASTGGGTISYEQYF. CDR3 nucleotides: TGTGCCAGCACCGGGGGGGGGACGATCTCCTACGAGCAGTACTTC.

This clone was observed many times. The chain joins TRBV11-2 to TRBJ1-1; tentatively, D is TRBD1 (5 bases). V shed 6 bases and J shed 1 base, with 15 bases lying between them. Germline CDR1 and CDR2: SGHAT and FQNNGV. The CDR3 is 15 amino acids. Here the CDR3 DNA reads TGTGCCAGCAGGGAAAGACAGTTTGAGAACACTGAAGCTTTCTTT. Amino acid sequence: CASRERQFENTEAFF. Full variable domain (rest looked up from reference TRBV11-2 and TRBJ1-1): EAGVAQSPRYKIIEKRQSVAFWCNPISGHATLYWYQQILGQGPKLLIQFQNNGVVDDSQLPKDRFSAERLKGVDSTLKIQPAKLEDSAVYLCASRERQFENTEAFFGQGTRLTVV.

This clone has a count of ten or more. The chain combines TRBV7-9 with TRBJ2-7; perhaps TRBD2 as D (6 bases). Germline V gene lookup returns CDR1 SEHNR and CDR2 FQNEAQ (reference sequence). The CDR3 runs 13 residues. V gave up 5 bases and J gave up 4 bases, with 12 bases separating them. Written as DNA, the CDR3 is TGTGCCAGCAGCCACGGAGGGGATTACGAGCAGTACTTC. Translating it yields CASSHGGDYEQYF.

This clone turned up a few times. The chain links TRBV6-2 or TRBV6-3 to TRBJ2-3; D is undetermined. Germline-derived CDR1 and CDR2 are MNHEY and SVGEGT. The CDR3 consists of 11 residues. Trimming pared 7 bases from V and 2 bases from J, leaving 4 bases between. CDR3 coding DNA: TGTGCCAGCACTAACACAGATACGCAGTATTTT. This sequence encodes CASTNTDTQYF.

The genes are TRBV4-2 and TRBJ2-3; D is perhaps TRBD1 (5 bases). The CDR3 is 15 residues long. CDR1 LGHNA and CDR2 YNFKEQ come from the germline V gene. Trimming cost V 3 bases and J 3 bases, with 13 bases left between them. The CDR3 sequence: CASSHSREVTDTQYF. DNA for the CDR3: TGTGCCAGCAGCCATAGCAGGGAAGTGACAGATACGCAGTATTTT.

This clone was detected many times. The V gene is TRBV5-4, the J gene TRBJ2-2; 11 bases agree with TRBD2. The CDR3 loop spans 16 amino acids. The germline CDR1 and CDR2 sequences are SGHNT and YYREEE (reference sequence). Losses at the gene ends were 1 base for V and 1 base for J; bases not matched to a gene: 0. DNA for the CDR3: TGTGCCAGCAGCTTGCTAGCGGGAGGGAACACCGGGGAGCTGTTTTTT. It specifies CASSLLAGGNTGELFF.

This clone was seen many times. V is TRBV11-3 and J is TRBJ2-7; 7 nucleotides line up with TRBD1. This CDR3 contains 11 residues. Germline V gives CDR1 SGHNT, CDR2 YENEEA. The junction had 0 bases not matched to a gene; V was cut back by 5 bases and J by 5 bases. CDR3 bases: TGTGCCAGCAGCCAGGGGGACGAGCAGTACTTC. Protein product: CASSQGDEQYF.

This clone came up many times. The chain couples TRBV11-1 to TRBJ2-3; 11 nucleotides agree with TRBD2. The length of the CDR3 is 17 residues. Germline trimming cut 2 bases from V and 0 bases from J; bases unmatched to any gene: 4. The germline CDR1 and CDR2 sequences are SGHAT and FQDESV (reference sequence). CDR3 in amino acids: CASSLRLAGPSTDTQYF. The CDR3 nucleotides are TGTGCCAGCAGCTTAAGACTAGCGGGACCTAGCACAGATACGCAGTATTTT. Drawing the rest from reference TRBV11-1 and TRBJ2-3, the complete variable domain is EAEVAQSPRYKITEKSQAVAFWCDPISGHATLYWYRQILGQGPELLVQFQDESVVDDSQLPKDRFSAERLKGVDSTLKIQPAELGDSAMYLCASSLRLAGPSTDTQYFGPGTRLTVL.

In its sample, this clone was seen many times. The V gene is TRBV19, the J gene TRBJ2-7, with D unresolved. V shed 3 bases and J shed 0 bases, with 3 bases lying between them. Germline V gene data show CDR1 as LNHDA and CDR2 as SQIVND (reference sequence). This CDR3 has 12 residues. The CDR3 sequence: CASSMPSYEQYF. Here the CDR3 DNA reads TGTGCCAGTAGTATGCCCTCCTACGAGCAGTACTTC. Together with reference TRBV19 and TRBJ2-7, the CDR3 gives the full variable domain: DGGITQSPKYLFRKEGQNVTLSCEQNLNHDAMYWYRQDPGQGLRLIYYSQIVNDFQKGDIAEGYSVSREKKESFPLTVTSAQKNPTAFYLCASSMPSYEQYFGPGTRLTVT.

This chain uses TRBV6-2 or TRBV6-3 with TRBJ2-7; 9 bases line up with TRBD1. CDR1 MNHEY and CDR2 SVGEGT come from the germline V gene. The CDR3 loop spans 13 amino acids. The ends lost 4 bases at V and 6 bases at J; junction bases unmatched: 4. The CDR3 protein is CASSSTGGGEQYF. CDR3 DNA: TGTGCCAGCAGTTCGACAGGGGGTGGCGAGCAGTACTTC.

The chain joins TRBV3-1 to TRBJ2-3; 8 bases are shared with TRBD2. Losses at the gene ends were 0 bases for V and 2 bases for J; bases not matched to a gene: 10. Germline lookup yields CDR1 LGHDT and CDR2 YNNKEL (reference sequence). The length of the CDR3 is 18 residues. CDR3 sequence: CASSQDHPLAGYTDTQYF. The DNA of the CDR3 is TGTGCCAGCAGCCAAGATCACCCCCTAGCGGGTTACACAGATACGCAGTATTTT.

The chain uses TRBV5-1 and TRBJ1-4, with a weak D call TRBD1 (6 bases). CDR1 is SGHRS, CDR2 YFSETQ, per germline. The CDR3 runs 15 residues. Trimming shortened V by 0 bases and J by 7 bases, and 13 bases separated the two germline ends. CDR3 loop: CASSLEQGVTEKLFF. CDR3 DNA: TGCGCCAGCAGCTTGGAACAGGGTGTGACTGAAAAACTGTTTTTT.

The chain couples TRBV13 to TRBJ1-2; a possible D gene is TRBD1 (5 bases). Germline V lookup: CDR1 PRHDT, CDR2 FYEKMQ (reference sequence). CDR3 size: 9 residues. The V end lost 6 bases, the J end lost 11 bases, and 7 bases lay between the germline ends. Written as DNA, the CDR3 is TGTGCCAGCAGTGGGACTTACACCTTC. It specifies CASSGTYTF.